This entry lists 30 T cell receptor beta chains sequenced from one sample in a study of CD8 T cells in Susac syndrome. It was with random hexamers that roughly 0.5 to 1 ug RNA was reverse transcribed. Each CDR3 protein is one row after TCRdb ran MiXCR on the immunoSEQ multiplex PCR reads. The data show about 200,000 distinct CDR3 sequences, around 93% seen once. The sample taken for sequencing was CD4+ T cells from PBMCs. Source of these receptors: a human donor with multiple sclerosis.

The V and J genes are TRBV28 and TRBJ2-7, with a tentative D call TRBD1 (5 bases). Germline V gives CDR1 MDHEN, CDR2 SYDVKM. Trimming took 3 bases from V and 2 from J, leaving 11 bases between them. The CDR3 totals 14 residues. Here the CDR3 DNA reads TGTGCCAGCAGTTTTGAACAGGAGCCCTACGAGCAGTACTTC. This gives the protein CASSFEQEPYEQYF.

The DNA for the CDR3 is TGTGCCTGCAGCTTTGGAGCTAGCGGGGGTTTGAAGACCCAGTACTTC. This translates into CACSFGASGGLKTQYF. This chain links TRBV30 with TRBJ2-5, with 10 bases that match TRBD2. The J segment lost 6 bases and the V segment lost 6 bases, leaving 16 bases of the junction unmatched. The CDR3 extends over 16 amino acids. The germline CDR1 and CDR2 sequences are GTSNPN and SVGIG (reference sequence). The whole variable domain, filled in from reference TRBV30 and TRBJ2-5, reads SQTIHQWPATLVQPVGSPLSLECTVEGTSNPNLYWYRQAAGRGLQLLFYSVGIGQISSEVPQNLSASRPQDRQFILSSKKLLLSDSGFYLCACSFGASGGLKTQYFGPGTRLLVL.

The chain joins TRBV6-6 to TRBJ2-3, with 11 bases matching TRBD1. This CDR3 region has 15 residues. Germline trimming cut 6 bases from V and 6 bases from J; bases unmatched to any gene: 8. CDR1 MNHNY and CDR2 SVGAGI come from the germline V gene (reference sequence). Written as DNA, the CDR3 is TGTGCCAGCAGGACCCGGGACAGGGGGGCGGATACGCAGTATTTT. Its translation: CASRTRDRGADTQYF.

This clonotype was observed once. The V and J genes are TRBV2 and TRBJ2-7; no firm D call. Looked up from germline, CDR1 is SNHLY and CDR2 is FYNNEI. The V end was cut by 4 bases, the J end by 2 bases, with 3 bases between. This CDR3 region has 11 residues. DNA of the CDR3: TGTGCCAGCAGTGCCCCCTACGAGCAGTACTTC. As protein: CASSAPYEQYF. The complete variable domain, with remaining parts taken from reference TRBV2 and TRBJ2-7, reads EPEVTQTPSHQVTQMGQEVILRCVPISNHLYFYWYRQILGQKVEFLVSFYNNEISEKSEIFDDQFSVERPDGSNFTLKIRSTKLEDSAMYFCASSAPYEQYFGPGTRLTVT.

This sequence joins TRBV19 and TRBJ2-1; D is unresolved. The CDR3 covers 11 residues. The V end was cut by 1 base, the J end by 9 bases, with 4 bases between. Germline V gene sequence: CDR1 LNHDA, CDR2 SQIVND (reference sequence). The CDR3 spells CASSIAGEQFF. CDR3 coding DNA: TGTGCCAGTAGTATAGCCGGTGAGCAGTTCTTC. Using reference TRBV19 and TRBJ2-1 for the parts outside the CDR3, the full variable domain is DGGITQSPKYLFRKEGQNVTLSCEQNLNHDAMYWYRQDPGQGLRLIYYSQIVNDFQKGDIAEGYSVSREKKESFPLTVTSAQKNPTAFYLCASSIAGEQFFGPGTRLTVL.

The V gene is TRBV11-1, the J gene TRBJ2-4; the D gene is possibly TRBD1 (5 bases). Trimming pared 5 bases from V and 4 bases from J, leaving 18 bases between. The CDR3 has 16 amino acids. The germline CDR1 and CDR2 sequences are SGHAT and FQDESV (reference sequence). For the CDR3, the DNA is TGTGCCAGCAGCCTTCTCTCGACAGCCTTAAAAAACATTCAGTACTTC. It is translated as CASSLLSTALKNIQYF.

The chain recombines TRBV24-1 with TRBJ2-5; TRBD1 is a possible D gene (6 bases). The CDR3 is 15 amino acids. Germline CDR1 and CDR2: KGHDR and SFDVKD. The V and J ends lost 4 bases and 4 bases respectively, with 15 bases between them. The CDR3 DNA reads as TGTGCCACCAGTGAGTCGGGCCGAGGGGGAGAGACCCAGTACTTC. This translates into CATSESGRGGETQYF.

The genes are TRBV6-6 and TRBJ1-2; the match to TRBD1 covers 11 bases. Germline CDR1 MNHNY, CDR2 SVGAGI (reference sequence). CDR3 length: 14 residues. V gave up 6 bases and J gave up 4 bases; unmatched junction bases: 4. CDR3 region: CASRPGQGAYGYTF. CDR3 bases: TGTGCCAGCAGACCCGGACAGGGGGCCTATGGCTACACCTTC.

This clonotype has only one observation. This sequence joins TRBV5-6 and TRBJ1-2; 9 positions agree with TRBD1. CDR1 and CDR2 from the germline V gene are SGHDT and YYEEEE. This CDR3 is 14 amino acids long. The ends lost 4 bases at V and 7 bases at J; junction bases unmatched: 8. CDR3 DNA: TGTGCCAGCAGCGTCGGACAGGGGACCTTTGGCTACACCTTC. Translation gives CASSVGQGTFGYTF.

This clonotype has just one count. The chain carries TRBV5-4 and TRBJ2-1; 12 bases are a match to TRBD2. The CDR3 is 15 residues long. The germline CDR1 and CDR2 sequences are SGHNT and YYREEE (reference sequence). After removal of 4 bases from V and 10 bases from J, the junction contained 9 bases not matched to a gene. The CDR3 coding sequence is TGTGCCAGCAGCCCCTCTAGCGGGGGGGATCGCGAGCAGTTCTTC. Translating it yields CASSPSSGGDREQFF.

This chain connects TRBV20-1 to TRBJ2-1; 9 nucleotides align to TRBD2. This CDR3 has 14 residues. CDR1 is DFQATT, CDR2 SNEGSKA, per germline (reference sequence). V lost 1 base and J lost 5; bases outside the gene matches: 3. For the CDR3, the DNA is TGCAGTGCTAGAGCCGGGACTAGCAACAATGAGCAGTTCTTC. The encoded protein is CSARAGTSNNEQFF.

The V gene is TRBV27, the J gene TRBJ1-6, with D perhaps matching TRBD1 (5 bases). CDR3 length: 14 amino acids. Germline CDR1 MNHEY, CDR2 SMNVEV (reference sequence). Trimming stripped 6 bases from V and 9 bases from J, with 15 bases between. The chain's CDR3 is CASRGATEGSPLHF. In DNA form, the CDR3 reads TGTGCCAGCAGAGGGGCCACTGAAGGTTCACCCCTCCACTTT.

The chain has TRBV18 and TRBJ2-7, with TRBD2 matching 8 bases. CDR3 length: 17 residues. The V segment lost 2 bases and the J segment 4 bases; nucleotides outside the gene matches: 13. From germline, CDR1 is KGHSH and CDR2 LQKENI. The CDR3 DNA reads as TGTGCCAGCTCACCAACAGTGCGGGGGGTTCCTCAGTACGAGCAGTACGTC. Translating gives CASSPTVRGVPQYEQYV.

The chain joins TRBV3-1 to TRBJ2-2; D is unresolved. V was pared by 2 bases and J by 7 bases, with 5 bases between. The CDR3 consists of 12 residues. Germline CDR1 and CDR2: LGHDT and YNNKEL (reference sequence). The CDR3 here is CASSQINGELFF. Written as DNA, the CDR3 is TGTGCCAGCAGCCAAATAAACGGGGAGCTGTTTTTT.

The chain has TRBV29-1 and TRBJ1-2, with D possibly matching TRBD1 (6 bases). The CDR3 runs to 9 residues. Trimming took off 6 bases at V and 10 bases at J, with 9 bases between the two ends. Germline CDR1 and CDR2: SQVTM and ANQGSEA. The CDR3 region has the DNA TGCAGCGTGGACAGCGTCTACACCTTC. As protein: CSVDSVYTF.

This rearrangement joins TRBV30 to TRBJ2-1, with a possible D match to TRBD2 (6 bases). This CDR3 has 15 amino acids. The germline V gene encodes CDR1 GTSNPN and CDR2 SVGIG (reference sequence). Trimming shortened V by 1 base and J by 4 bases, and 14 bases separated the two germline ends. CDR3 protein: CAWSGLAGPYNEQFF. For the CDR3, the DNA is TGTGCCTGGAGTGGCTTGGCGGGGCCTTACAATGAGCAGTTCTTC.

The chain carries TRBV7-2 and TRBJ2-7; no firm D call. With 2 bases removed from V and 2 bases from J, the gap between germline ends came to 10 bases. CDR1 and CDR2 from the germline V gene are SGHTA and FQGNSA. The CDR3 loop spans 14 amino acids. The CDR3 region is CASSLLQEPYEQYF. The CDR3 DNA reads as TGTGCCAGCAGCTTACTGCAGGAACCCTACGAGCAGTACTTC.

The V gene is TRBV3-1, the J gene TRBJ2-1, with 13 bases matching TRBD2. CDR3 size: 19 residues. J was trimmed by 1 base and V by 1 base; bases with no gene match: 7. Germline V gene sequence: CDR1 LGHDT, CDR2 YNNKEL (reference sequence). CDR3 loop: CASSQAGTSGAASYNEQFF. CDR3 DNA sequence: TGTGCCAGCAGCCAAGCCGGGACTAGCGGGGCGGCATCCTACAATGAGCAGTTCTTC.

The chain uses TRBV18 and TRBJ2-7; 7 bases line up with TRBD1. Germline V gene sequence: CDR1 KGHSH, CDR2 LQKENI. The CDR3 has 16 amino acids. V trimming: 5 bases; J trimming: 5 bases; junction bases outside the gene matches: 15. CDR3 region: CASSSGLPTGSNEQYV. The CDR3 DNA is TGTGCCAGCTCATCAGGGTTACCGACAGGGTCGAACGAGCAGTACGTC.

This clonotype was detected only once. This chain connects TRBV7-9 to TRBJ2-6, with D tentatively TRBD1 or TRBD2 (5 bases each). The germline V gene has CDR1 SEHNR and CDR2 FQNEAQ (reference sequence). The CDR3 contains 16 residues. The V end lost 8 bases, the J end lost 0 bases, and 14 bases lay between the germline ends. Here the CDR3 reads CASLPEGLSGANVLTF. The CDR3 DNA follows: TGTGCCAGCCTCCCTGAGGGGCTCTCTGGGGCCAACGTCCTGACTTTC.

This sequence joins TRBV6-5 and TRBJ2-1, with D possibly being TRBD1 (5 bases). Germline V lookup: CDR1 MNHEY, CDR2 SVGAGI. The ends were cut back, 8 bases at V and 5 bases at J, with 7 bases in the middle. This CDR3 has 11 residues. The CDR3 bases are TGTGCCAGCGGCAGGGACAATGAGCAGTTCTTC. It codes for CASGRDNEQFF.

This sequence joins TRBV29-1 and TRBJ2-7; the D gene is possibly TRBD2 (5 bases). Trimming stripped 4 bases from V and 9 bases from J, with 19 bases between. Germline loops: CDR1 SQVTM, CDR2 ANQGSEA. The length of the CDR3 is 13 residues. The CDR3 sequence is CSVGVPNKGRQYF. The CDR3 DNA reads as TGCAGCGTTGGTGTTCCCAACAAAGGGAGGCAGTACTTC.

The V and J genes are TRBV6-5 and TRBJ1-5; D unresolved. From germline, CDR1 is MNHEY and CDR2 SVGAGI. Between the trimmed V and J ends, which lost 6 bases and 0 bases, there was a span of 9 bases. The CDR3 runs to 14 residues. The CDR3 sequence: CASRRDYSNQPQHF. The DNA for the CDR3 is TGTGCCAGCAGAAGAGATTATAGCAATCAGCCCCAGCATTTT.

This rearrangement joins TRBV4-1 to TRBJ1-4; TRBD1 might be the D (6 bases). CDR1 MGHRA and CDR2 YSYEKL come from the germline V gene. The CDR3 length is 15 residues. V lost 2 bases to trimming and J lost 5 bases, with 12 bases between them. The DNA for the CDR3 is TGCGCCAGCAGCCAACCACAGGGCTCGAATGAAAAACTGTTTTTT. It translates to CASSQPQGSNEKLFF.

The chain has TRBV6-5 and TRBJ2-1, with D perhaps matching TRBD1 or TRBD2 (5 bases each). Between the trimmed V and J ends, which lost 4 bases and 10 bases, there was a span of 14 bases. The CDR3 runs to 13 residues. Germline V gives CDR1 MNHEY, CDR2 SVGAGI. The CDR3 bases are TGTGCCAGCAGTTTTCGGGGACGCCACGAGCAGTTCTTC. It encodes CASSFRGRHEQFF.

The rearrangement uses TRBV14 and TRBJ2-3, with D possibly matching TRBD1 (6 bases). Germline values: CDR1 SGHDN, CDR2 FVKESK. The V end was cut by 2 bases, the J end by 6 bases, with 18 bases between. This CDR3 is built from 16 residues. CDR3 in DNA: TGTGCCAGCAGCCAAACGACAGGCTTGTTATCCGATACGCAGTATTTT. It specifies CASSQTTGLLSDTQYF.

This chain links TRBV7-2 with TRBJ2-3; 12 bases map to TRBD2. This CDR3 is built from 16 residues. Trimming removed 2 bases from V and 6 bases from J; junction bases left unmatched: 6. Looked up from germline, CDR1 is SGHTA and CDR2 is FQGNSA. This CDR3 reads CASSLLLAGGYDTQYF. The CDR3 DNA is TGTGCCAGCAGCTTATTACTAGCGGGGGGTTATGATACGCAGTATTTT.

V usage is TRBV20-1 and J usage is TRBJ1-2, with unresolved D. Germline V gene data show CDR1 as DFQATT and CDR2 as SNEGSKA (reference sequence). Between the trimmed V and J ends, which lost 0 bases and 6 bases, there was a span of 8 bases. CDR3 size: 12 residues. CDR3 DNA sequence: TGCAGTGCTAGAGATGCCGAGGATGGCTACACCTTC. Its protein is CSARDAEDGYTF.

V is TRBV19 and J is TRBJ1-1; D call uncertain. CDR3 length equals 15 residues. V lost 0 bases, J lost 0 bases, and 8 bases lay in between. The germline CDR1 and CDR2 sequences are LNHDA and SQIVND (reference sequence). CDR3 in amino acids: CASSIEETLNTEAFF. For the CDR3, the DNA is TGTGCCAGTAGTATAGAGGAGACCTTGAACACTGAAGCTTTCTTT.

The rearrangement uses TRBV25-1 and TRBJ2-7; D may match TRBD1 or TRBD2 (5 bases each). The CDR3 totals 12 residues. Trimming left V 6 bases short and J 6 bases short, with 12 bases between. CDR1 and CDR2 (germline): MGHDK, SYGVNS. CDR3 sequence reads: CASRVGDGEQYV. The DNA for the CDR3 is TGTGCCAGCAGGGTAGGGGACGGCGAGCAGTACGTC.